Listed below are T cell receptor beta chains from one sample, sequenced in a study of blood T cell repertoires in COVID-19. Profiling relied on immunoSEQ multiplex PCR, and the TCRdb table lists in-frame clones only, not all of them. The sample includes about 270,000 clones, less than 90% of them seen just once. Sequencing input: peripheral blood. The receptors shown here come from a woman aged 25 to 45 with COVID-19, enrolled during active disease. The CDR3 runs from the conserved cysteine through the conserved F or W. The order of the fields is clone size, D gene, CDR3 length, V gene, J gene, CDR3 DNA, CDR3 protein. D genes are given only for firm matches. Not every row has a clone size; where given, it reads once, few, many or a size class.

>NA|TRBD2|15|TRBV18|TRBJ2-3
TGTGCCAGCTCACTGTCTAGCGGGGAAACAGATACGCAGTATTTT
CASSLSSGETDTQYF
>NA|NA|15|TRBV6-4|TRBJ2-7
TGTGCCAGCAGTGATGGGCCAGGGCCAGCCTACGAGCAGTACTTC
CASSDGPGPAYEQYF
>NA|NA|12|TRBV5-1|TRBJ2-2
TGCGCCAGCAGCTTGCGGGTCGGGGAGCTGTTTTTT
CASSLRVGELFF
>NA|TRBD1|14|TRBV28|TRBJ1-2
TGTGCCAGCAGGCGACAGGGGGTGGACTATGGCTACACCTTC
CASRRQGVDYGYTF
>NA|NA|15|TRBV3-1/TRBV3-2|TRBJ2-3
TGTGCCAGCAGCCGGCACGGCGGATCCACAGATACGCAGTATTTT
CASSRHGGSTDTQYF
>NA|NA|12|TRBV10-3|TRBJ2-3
TGTGCCATCAAGCCCCAGGGGGATACGCAGTATTTT
CAIKPQGDTQYF
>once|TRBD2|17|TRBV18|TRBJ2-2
TGTGCCAGCTCACCACAGAGGCGACTAGCCAACACCGGGGAGCTGTTTTTT
CASSPQRRLANTGELFF
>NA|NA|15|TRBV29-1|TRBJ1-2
TGCAGCGTTGATCCACGGGATGCCGGGAACTATGGCTACACCTTC
CSVDPRDAGNYGYTF
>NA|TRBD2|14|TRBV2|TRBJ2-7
TGTGCCAGCAGTGGGACTAGCGGGGAATACGAGCAGTACTTC
CASSGTSGEYEQYF
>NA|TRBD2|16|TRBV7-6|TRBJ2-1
TGTGCCAGCAGCTTAGAAGCTAGCGGGGGAGACAATGAGCAGTTCTTC
CASSLEASGGDNEQFF
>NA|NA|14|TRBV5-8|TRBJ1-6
TGTGCCAGCAGTTTGACAGGATCAGGGTCACCCCTCCACTTT
CASSLTGSGSPLHF
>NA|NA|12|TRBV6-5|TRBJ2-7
TGTGCCAGCAGTTTTCAGGGCTACGAGCAGTACTTC
CASSFQGYEQYF
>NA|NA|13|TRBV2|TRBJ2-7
TGTGCCAGCAGGGACAGCTCCCCTGAAGAGCAGTACTTC
CASRDSSPEEQYF
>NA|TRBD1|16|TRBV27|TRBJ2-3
TGTGCCAGCAGCCGCCGGGACAGGGCTAGCACAGATACGCAGTATTTT
CASSRRDRASTDTQYF
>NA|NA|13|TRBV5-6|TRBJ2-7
TGTGCCAGCAGCAGTCAGGTGGCCTACGAGCAGTACTTC
CASSSQVAYEQYF
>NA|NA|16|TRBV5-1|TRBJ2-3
TGCGCCAGCAGCTTAACCCCGGAGGGTAACACAGATACGCAGTATTTT
CASSLTPEGNTDTQYF
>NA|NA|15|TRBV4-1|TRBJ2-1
TGCGCCAGCAGCCAAGATACCTCCCGAGGTATTGAGCAGTTCTTC
CASSQDTSRGIEQFF
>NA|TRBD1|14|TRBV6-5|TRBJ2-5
TGTGCCAGCAGTTACGGGACAGGGTATGAGACCCAGTACTTC
CASSYGTGYETQYF